Reported below is one TCR beta chain. The data were taken from a study of blood T cell repertoires in COVID-19. Overall study: The analysed material was cDNA or gDNA that came from T cells, B-cell-depleted T cells, or PBMCs.

Measured with immunoSEQ multiplex PCR; TCRdb has only the in-frame clones, and not every one. In the table there are roughly 260,000 clones, nearly 90% of which are singletons. This CDR3 comprises 13 residues. V lost 0 bases and J 7 bases, leaving 7 bases between the germline ends. Looked up from germline, CDR1 is SGHTA and CDR2 is FQGNSA. This receptor was taken from a woman aged 40 to 50 who had recovered from COVID-19. J is TRBJ2-1 and V is TRBV7-2; D is unclear. Sample: peripheral blood. CDR3 coding DNA: TGTGCCAGCAGCTTAGCCCCGCGGAATGAGCAGTTCTTC. Translating gives CASSLAPRNEQFF.